The rows below give T cell receptor beta chains drawn from one sample of a study of T cell repertoires in cytomegalovirus infection. Antigens for these TCRs are unknown. MiXCR, run by TCRdb on the reads, gives a single entry per CDR3 protein. The top ten hold 55% to 60% of the sample, which has 230,000 or so distinct CDR3 sequences, about 40% seen once. Sample: CD8+ T cells from cultured PBMCs, taken from culture after CMV antigen stimulation. The source of these receptors is a human donor in good health (CMV status not recorded). Some clones in this sample may be carry-over from other donors' samples. The CDR3 runs from the conserved cysteine through the conserved F or W. D genes are given only for firm matches. The size entry is marked missing in some rows and otherwise reads once, few, many or a size class.

TRBJ2-1 NA TRBV29-1 few TGCAGCGTTGATGGGATTACCGGACGGTCCTACAATGAGCAGTTCTTC CSVDGITGRSYNEQFF
TRBJ2-1 NA TRBV6-8 NA TGTGCCAGCAGTGCCAGTGGGACGGCCTACAATGAGCAGTTCTTC CASSASGTAYNEQFF
TRBJ1-1 NA TRBV5-6 NA TGTGCCAGCAGCTTGGCCTGGAGGGGAATTATGAACACTGAAGCTTTCTTT CASSLAWRGIMNTEAFF
TRBJ2-1 NA TRBV20-1 NA TGCAGTGGCCCGGGGGGCGCCTACAATGAGCAGTTCTTC CSGPGGAYNEQFF
TRBJ2-3 NA TRBV7-2 few TGTGCCAGCAGCAGGGACTTTGCCTCTAGCACAGATACGCAGTATTTT CASSRDFASSTDTQYF
TRBJ2-2 TRBD2 TRBV7-2 many TGTGCCAGCCCCGGGACTAGCGGGAAAGCGAGGGCCGGGGAGCTGTTTTTT CASPGTSGKARAGELFF
TRBJ1-2 NA TRBV6-5 NA TGTGCCAGCAGTTACTCGAAAGTGAACTATGGCTACACCTTC CASSYSKVNYGYTF
TRBJ2-1 TRBD2 TRBV6-6 few TGTGCCAGCGAAGGACTAGGCCATGAGCAGTTCTTC CASEGLGHEQFF
TRBJ2-5 NA TRBV7-9 many TGTGCCAGCAGGGGGGGCTCTCGGGAGACCCAGTACTTC CASRGGSRETQYF
TRBJ2-7 NA TRBV27 NA TGTGCCAGCAGTTTCCGCGGGATTGCCTACGAGCAGTACTTC CASSFRGIAYEQYF
TRBJ2-4 TRBD1 TRBV12-3/TRBV12-4 few TGTGCCAGCAGCCCTCCCGGGACAGGTTTGAACATTCAGTACTTC CASSPPGTGLNIQYF
TRBJ2-2 NA TRBV28 NA TGTGCCAGCAGTTTACGGCTGGAGGTGAATGACGGGGAGATGTTTTTT CASSLRLEVNDGEMFF
TRBJ1-5 NA TRBV24-1 NA TGTGCCACCAGTAGTCAGGGGAGTCAGCCCCAGCATTTT CATSSQGSQPQHF
TRBJ2-1 NA TRBV29-1 NA TGCAGCGTTGAGTTTGTATACAATGAGCAGTTCTTC CSVEFVYNEQFF
TRBJ2-2 TRBD2 TRBV7-3 few TGTGCCAGCAGCCGGGGGGTTCCCGGGGAGCTGTTTTTT CASSRGVPGELFF
TRBJ2-1 NA TRBV11-1 NA TGTGCCAGCACCCAAGGGGGGGGGTGGACCTACAATGAGCAGTTCTTC CASTQGGGWTYNEQFF
TRBJ1-6 NA TRBV11-2 NA TGTGCCAGCAGCTCCGGGACCATGAGGACCCTCCACTTT CASSSGTMRTLHF